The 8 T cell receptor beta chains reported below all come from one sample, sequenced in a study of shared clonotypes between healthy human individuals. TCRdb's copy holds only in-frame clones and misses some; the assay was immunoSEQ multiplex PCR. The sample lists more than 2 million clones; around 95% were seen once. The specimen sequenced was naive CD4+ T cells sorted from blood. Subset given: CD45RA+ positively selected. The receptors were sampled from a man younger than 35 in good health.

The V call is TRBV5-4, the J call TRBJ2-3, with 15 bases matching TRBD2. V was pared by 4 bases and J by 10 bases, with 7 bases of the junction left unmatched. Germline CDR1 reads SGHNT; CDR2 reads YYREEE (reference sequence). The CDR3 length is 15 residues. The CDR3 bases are TGTGCCAGCAGCCGAGGACTAGCGGGAGGGTCCTCGCAGTATTTT. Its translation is CASSRGLAGGSSQYF. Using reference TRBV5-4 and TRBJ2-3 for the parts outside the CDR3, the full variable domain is ETGVTQSPTHLIKTRGQQVTLRCSSQSGHNTVSWYQQALGQGPQFIFQYYREEENGRGNFPPRFSGLQFPNYSSELNVNALELDDSALYLCASSRGLAGGSSQYFGPGTRLTVL.

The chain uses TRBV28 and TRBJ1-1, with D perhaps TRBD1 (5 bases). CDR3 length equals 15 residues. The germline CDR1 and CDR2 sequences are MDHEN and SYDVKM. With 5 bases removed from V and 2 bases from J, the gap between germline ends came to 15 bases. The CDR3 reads CASSPARGGNTEAFF. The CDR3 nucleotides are TGTGCCAGCAGTCCCGCAAGGGGAGGCAACACTGAAGCTTTCTTT.

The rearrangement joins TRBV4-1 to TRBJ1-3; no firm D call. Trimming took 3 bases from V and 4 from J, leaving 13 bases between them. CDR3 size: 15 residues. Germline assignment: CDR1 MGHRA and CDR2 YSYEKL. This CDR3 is CASSHDYTRGNTIYF. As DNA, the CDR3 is TGCGCCAGCAGCCACGATTATACCCGGGGAAACACCATATATTTT.

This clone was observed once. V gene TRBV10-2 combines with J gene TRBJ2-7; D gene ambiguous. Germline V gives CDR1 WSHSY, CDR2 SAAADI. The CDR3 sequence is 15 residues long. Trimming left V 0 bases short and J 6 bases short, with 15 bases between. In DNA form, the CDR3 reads TGCGCCAGCAGTGAGTCCTCAAGGTCTCAAGGCGAGCAGTACTTC. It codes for CASSESSRSQGEQYF.

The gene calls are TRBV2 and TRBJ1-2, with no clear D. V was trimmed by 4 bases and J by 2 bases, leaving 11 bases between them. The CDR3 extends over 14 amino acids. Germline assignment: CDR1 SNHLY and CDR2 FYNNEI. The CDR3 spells CASSVRTDNYGYTF. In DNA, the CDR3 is TGTGCCAGCAGTGTAAGGACGGACAACTATGGCTACACCTTC. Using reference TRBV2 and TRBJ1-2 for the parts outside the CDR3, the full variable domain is EPEVTQTPSHQVTQMGQEVILRCVPISNHLYFYWYRQILGQKVEFLVSFYNNEISEKSEIFDDQFSVERPDGSNFTLKIRSTKLEDSAMYFCASSVRTDNYGYTFGSGTRLTVV.

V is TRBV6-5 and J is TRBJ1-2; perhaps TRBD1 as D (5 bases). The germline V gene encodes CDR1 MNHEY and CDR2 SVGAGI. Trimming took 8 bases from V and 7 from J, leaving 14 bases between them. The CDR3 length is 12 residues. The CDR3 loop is CASWQGVAGYTF. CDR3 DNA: TGTGCCAGCTGGCAGGGTGTAGCTGGCTACACCTTC.

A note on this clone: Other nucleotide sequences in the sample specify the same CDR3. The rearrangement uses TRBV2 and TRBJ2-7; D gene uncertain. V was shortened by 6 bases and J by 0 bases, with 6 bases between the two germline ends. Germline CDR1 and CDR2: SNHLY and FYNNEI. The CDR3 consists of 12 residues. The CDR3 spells CASSQTSYEQYF. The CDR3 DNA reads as TGTGCCAGCAGCCAAACCTCCTACGAGCAGTACTTC.

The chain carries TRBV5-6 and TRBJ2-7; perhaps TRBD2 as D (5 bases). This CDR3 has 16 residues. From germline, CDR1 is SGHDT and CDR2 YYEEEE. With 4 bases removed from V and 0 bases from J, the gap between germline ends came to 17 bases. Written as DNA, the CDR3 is TGTGCCAGCAGCCGACGTAGCAGCGGAATCTCCTACGAGCAGTACTTC. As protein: CASSRRSSGISYEQYF.